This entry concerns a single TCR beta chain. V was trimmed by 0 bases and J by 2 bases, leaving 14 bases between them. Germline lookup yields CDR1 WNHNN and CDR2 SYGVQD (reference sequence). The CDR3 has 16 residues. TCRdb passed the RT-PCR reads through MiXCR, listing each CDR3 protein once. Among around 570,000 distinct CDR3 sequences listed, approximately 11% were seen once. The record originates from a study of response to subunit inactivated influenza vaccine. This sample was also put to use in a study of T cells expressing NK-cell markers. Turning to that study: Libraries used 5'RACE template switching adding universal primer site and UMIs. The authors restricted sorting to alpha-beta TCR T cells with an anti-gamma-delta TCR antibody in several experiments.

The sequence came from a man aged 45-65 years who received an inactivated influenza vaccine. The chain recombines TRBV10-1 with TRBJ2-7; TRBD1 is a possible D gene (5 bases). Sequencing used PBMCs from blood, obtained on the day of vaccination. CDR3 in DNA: TGCGCCAGCAGTGAGTCTGGCAGGGCCACGGCCTACGAGCAGTACTTC. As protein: CASSESGRATAYEQYF.